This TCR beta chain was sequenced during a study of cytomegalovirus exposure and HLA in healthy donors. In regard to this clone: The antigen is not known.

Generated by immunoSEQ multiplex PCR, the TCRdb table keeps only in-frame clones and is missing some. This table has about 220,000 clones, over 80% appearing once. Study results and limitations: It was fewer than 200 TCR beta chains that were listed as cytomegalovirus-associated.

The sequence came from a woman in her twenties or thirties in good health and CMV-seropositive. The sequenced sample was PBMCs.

CDR3 amino acids: CASSLDGGGSYEQYF. The CDR3 nucleotides are TGTGCCAGCAGCTTGGATGGCGGAGGCTCCTACGAGCAGTACTTC. The genes are TRBV5-4 and TRBJ2-7; D is perhaps TRBD2 (5 bases). Trimming stripped 0 bases from V and 0 bases from J, with 10 bases between. The germline V gene has CDR1 SGHNT and CDR2 YYREEE (reference sequence). The CDR3 contains 15 residues.